Listed below are T cell receptor beta chains from one sample, sequenced in a study of T cell responses to AZD1222 COVID-19 vaccine. The protocol was immunoSEQ multiplex PCR, while the TCRdb copy is restricted to in-frame clones and leaves out a portion. The table records 110,000 to 150,000 clones, 90% to 95% of them present only once. This sample comprised peripheral blood, obtained after recovery from COVID-19. All receptors come from an adult who had recovered from COVID-19. The CDR3 runs from the conserved cysteine through the conserved F or W. D genes are given only for firm matches. Rows give clone size only sometimes, using once, few, many, or a class for an expanded clone.

clone size: .
D gene: .
V gene: TRBV23-1
J gene: TRBJ2-7
CDR3 protein: CASSQETGQAYEQYF
CDR3 DNA: TGCGCCAGCAGTCAGGAGACAGGCCAAGCCTACGAGCAGTACTTC

clone size: once
D gene: .
V gene: TRBV19
J gene: TRBJ2-5
CDR3 protein: CASSVRTGQETQYF
CDR3 DNA: TGTGCCAGTAGTGTGCGGACGGGACAAGAGACCCAGTACTTC

clone size: .
D gene: TRBD2
V gene: TRBV7-6
J gene: TRBJ2-1
CDR3 protein: CASSLGTSRVNEQFF
CDR3 DNA: TGTGCCAGCAGCTTAGGGACTAGCCGAGTCAATGAGCAGTTCTTC

clone size: .
D gene: TRBD2
V gene: TRBV4-1
J gene: TRBJ2-1
CDR3 protein: CASSQELGGRNVGDNEQFF
CDR3 DNA: TGCGCCAGCAGCCAAGAGCTGGGCGGGAGAAATGTGGGCGACAATGAGCAGTTCTTC

clone size: .
D gene: TRBD2
V gene: TRBV10-3
J gene: TRBJ2-7
CDR3 protein: CAISGMTSGVSYEQYF
CDR3 DNA: TGTGCCATCAGTGGGATGACTAGCGGGGTCTCCTACGAGCAGTACTTC

clone size: .
D gene: .
V gene: TRBV11-1
J gene: TRBJ2-5
CDR3 protein: CASSPPRLWVDAQYF
CDR3 DNA: TGTGCCAGCAGTCCCCCTCGGCTCTGGGTGGATGCCCAGTACTTC

clone size: .
D gene: TRBD1
V gene: TRBV6-6
J gene: TRBJ2-7
CDR3 protein: CASSRQGPYEQYF
CDR3 DNA: TGTGCCAGCAGTAGACAGGGGCCCTACGAGCAGTACTTC

clone size: .
D gene: .
V gene: TRBV5-6
J gene: TRBJ1-5
CDR3 protein: CASTLRGQPQHF
CDR3 DNA: TGTGCCAGCACCCTCCGCGGTCAGCCCCAGCATTTT

clone size: .
D gene: .
V gene: TRBV27
J gene: TRBJ2-1
CDR3 protein: CASSLRGAGNEQFF
CDR3 DNA: TGTGCCAGCAGTTTAAGGGGGGCGGGGAATGAGCAGTTCTTC

clone size: .
D gene: .
V gene: TRBV7-3
J gene: TRBJ1-1
CDR3 protein: CASSIQGYTEAFF
CDR3 DNA: TGTGCCAGCAGCATTCAGGGGTACACTGAAGCTTTCTTT

clone size: .
D gene: TRBD1
V gene: TRBV18
J gene: TRBJ2-3
CDR3 protein: CASSPPQGASTDTQYF
CDR3 DNA: TGTGCCAGCTCACCACCACAGGGGGCGAGCACAGATACGCAGTATTTT

clone size: once
D gene: TRBD1
V gene: TRBV27
J gene: TRBJ1-5
CDR3 protein: CASSSRVSTGSQPQHF
CDR3 DNA: TGTGCCAGCAGTTCCCGCGTTTCGACAGGGTCCCAGCCCCAGCATTTT

clone size: .
D gene: .
V gene: TRBV10-3
J gene: TRBJ1-6
CDR3 protein: CAIRGDGNNSPLHF
CDR3 DNA: TGTGCCATCAGGGGGGACGGAAATAATTCACCCCTCCACTTT

clone size: .
D gene: TRBD2
V gene: TRBV18
J gene: TRBJ2-1
CDR3 protein: CASSPPGLADQGRQFF
CDR3 DNA: TGTGCCAGCTCACCACCCGGACTAGCGGATCAGGGGAGGCAGTTCTTC

clone size: .
D gene: .
V gene: TRBV2
J gene: TRBJ2-7
CDR3 protein: CASSQGEQYF
CDR3 DNA: TGTGCCAGCAGTCAGGGTGAGCAGTACTTC

clone size: .
D gene: .
V gene: TRBV27
J gene: TRBJ1-5
CDR3 protein: CASSLSGGGTGNQPQHF
CDR3 DNA: TGTGCCAGCAGTTTGTCCGGGGGCGGGACGGGCAATCAGCCCCAGCATTTT

clone size: .
D gene: TRBD1
V gene: TRBV7-3
J gene: TRBJ2-6
CDR3 protein: CASSPSTGAGANVLTF
CDR3 DNA: TGTGCCAGCAGCCCATCAACAGGGGCTGGGGCCAACGTCCTGACTTTC

clone size: .
D gene: .
V gene: TRBV12-3/TRBV12-4
J gene: TRBJ1-2
CDR3 protein: CASSSLRGYTF
CDR3 DNA: TGTGCCAGCAGTTCACTAAGAGGCTACACCTTC

clone size: .
D gene: .
V gene: TRBV11-2
J gene: TRBJ2-2
CDR3 protein: CASSLGVQTGELFF
CDR3 DNA: TGTGCCAGCAGCTTAGGTGTTCAGACCGGGGAGCTGTTTTTT

clone size: .
D gene: .
V gene: TRBV28
J gene: TRBJ2-1
CDR3 protein: CASRVVEGLTIF
CDR3 DNA: TGTGCCAGCAGAGTGGTAGAAGGGCTTACGATCTTC

clone size: .
D gene: TRBD2
V gene: TRBV23-1
J gene: TRBJ2-7
CDR3 protein: CASSPRTSGRAFAAPVYEQYF
CDR3 DNA: TGCGCCAGCAGCCCCCGGACTAGCGGGAGGGCCTTCGCCGCGCCAGTCTACGAGCAGTACTTC

clone size: .
D gene: .
V gene: TRBV27
J gene: TRBJ1-6
CDR3 protein: CASSGLKGTFHF
CDR3 DNA: TGTGCCAGCAGTGGGTTGAAGGGGACCTTCCACTTT